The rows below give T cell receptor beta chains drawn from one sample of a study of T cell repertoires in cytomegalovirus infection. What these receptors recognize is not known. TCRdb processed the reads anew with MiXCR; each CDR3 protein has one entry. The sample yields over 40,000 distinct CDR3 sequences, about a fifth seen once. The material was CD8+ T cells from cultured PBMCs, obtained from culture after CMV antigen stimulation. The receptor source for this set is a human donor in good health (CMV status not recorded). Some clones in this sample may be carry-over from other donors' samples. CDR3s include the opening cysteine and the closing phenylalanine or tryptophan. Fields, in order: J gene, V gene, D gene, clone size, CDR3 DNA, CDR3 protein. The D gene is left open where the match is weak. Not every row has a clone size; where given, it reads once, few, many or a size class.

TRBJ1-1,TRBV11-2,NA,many,TGTGCCAGCAGCTTAGACCCACCGATGAACACTGAAGCTTTCTTT,CASSLDPPMNTEAFF
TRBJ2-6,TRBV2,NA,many,TGTGCCAGCACCACAGGGAGGGACAGGCTAAGCTCTGGGGCCAACGTCCTGACTTTC,CASTTGRDRLSSGANVLTF
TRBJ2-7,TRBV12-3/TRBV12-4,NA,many,TGTGCCAGCAGCCTAGGGGACCGGACCTACGAGCAGTACTTC,CASSLGDRTYEQYF
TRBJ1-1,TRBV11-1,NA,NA,TGTGCCAGCAGCTTAGCCCGGGAGGAGGGCACTGAAGCTTTCTTT,CASSLAREEGTEAFF
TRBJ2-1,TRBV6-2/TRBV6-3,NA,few,TGTGCCAGCAACGCTTTCAATGAGCAGTTCTTC,CASNAFNEQFF
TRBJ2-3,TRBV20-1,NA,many,TGCAGTGAGTCCGGGACTCTCACAGATACGCAGTATTTT,CSESGTLTDTQYF
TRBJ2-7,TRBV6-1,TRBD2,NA,TGTGCCAGCAGTGGGGAGGGGCGGGAGACCAACGAGCAGTACTTC,CASSGEGRETNEQYF
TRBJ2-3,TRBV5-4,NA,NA,TGTGCCAGCAGCTTGGACAGGGCCTACACAGATACGCAGTATTTT,CASSLDRAYTDTQYF
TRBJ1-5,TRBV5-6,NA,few,TGTGCCAGCAGCTTGGGGGGGCTCGGGGATCAGCCCCAGCATTTT,CASSLGGLGDQPQHF
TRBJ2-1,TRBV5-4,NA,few,TGTGCCAGCAGCAGCCTACAGGGCTACAATGAGCAGTTCTTC,CASSSLQGYNEQFF
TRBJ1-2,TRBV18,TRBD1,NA,TGTGCCAGCTCCAGACAGGGGGCAAACTATGGCTACACCTTC,CASSRQGANYGYTF
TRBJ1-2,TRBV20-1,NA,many,TGCAGTGCTAGAGAGGTCGGCGACTATGGCTACACCTTC,CSAREVGDYGYTF
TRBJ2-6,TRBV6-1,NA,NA,TGTGCCAGCAGTGAAGCCAGCTCTGGGGCCAACGTCCTGACTTTC,CASSEASSGANVLTF
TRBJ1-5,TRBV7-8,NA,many,TGTGCCAGCAGCTTAGCGGGTGAATTTGATCAGCCCCAGCATTTT,CASSLAGEFDQPQHF
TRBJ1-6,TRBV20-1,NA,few,TGCAGTGCTAGAGATCTGACAGTACTAGGGAATTCACCCCTCCACTTT,CSARDLTVLGNSPLHF
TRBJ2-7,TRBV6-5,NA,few,TGTGCCAGCAGTTACTCAGGCGTCTCTGGGGGAGGTTACGAGCAGTACTTC,CASSYSGVSGGGYEQYF
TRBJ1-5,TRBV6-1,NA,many,TGTGCCAGCTCTTTCCGGGGGGCTGGTCAGCCCCAGCATTTT,CASSFRGAGQPQHF
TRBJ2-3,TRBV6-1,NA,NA,TGTGCCAGCAGTGAAGGGCTGGCCCGCGGGGATACGCAGTATTTT,CASSEGLARGDTQYF
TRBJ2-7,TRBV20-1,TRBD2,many,TGCAGTGCTAGGCCTCTAGCGGGGGTAAGCTCCTACGAGCAGTACTTC,CSARPLAGVSSYEQYF
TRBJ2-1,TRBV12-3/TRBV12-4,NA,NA,TGTGCCAGCAAATTGGCAGGGTTGGGCAATGAGCAGTTCTTC,CASKLAGLGNEQFF
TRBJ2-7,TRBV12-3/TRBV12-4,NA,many,TGTGCCAGCAGAGCCCTTACAGGTCCGGGGGAGCAGTACTTC,CASRALTGPGEQYF
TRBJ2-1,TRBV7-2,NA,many,TGTGCCAGCAGCTTAGAATTGGCTGAATACAATGAGCAGTTCTTC,CASSLELAEYNEQFF
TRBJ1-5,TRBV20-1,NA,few,TGCAGTGCTAGCGCCAGCAATCAGCCCCAGCATTTT,CSASASNQPQHF
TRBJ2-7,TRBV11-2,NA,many,TGTGCCAGCAGATCAGCTCAGGGTTTGGCCTACGAGCAGTACTTC,CASRSAQGLAYEQYF
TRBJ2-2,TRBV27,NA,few,TGTGCCAGCAGTCCCTTGGGGGGAGAGCACACCGGGGAGCTGTTTTTT,CASSPLGGEHTGELFF
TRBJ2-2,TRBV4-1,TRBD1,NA,TGCGCCAGCAGCCATCCCGGGACAGAAGGGACCGGGGAGCTGTTTTTT,CASSHPGTEGTGELFF
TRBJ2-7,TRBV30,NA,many,TGTGCCTGGAGTGAGTCTGAGCAGTACTTC,CAWSESEQYF
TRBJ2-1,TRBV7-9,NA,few,TGTGCCAGCAGACCTCCTTCGGGTAATTTCTACAATGAGCAGTTCTTC,CASRPPSGNFYNEQFF
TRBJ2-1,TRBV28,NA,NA,TGTGCCAACTTAAACGACAGGGAGGGGAATGAGCAGTTCTTC,CANLNDREGNEQFF
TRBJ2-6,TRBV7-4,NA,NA,TGTGCCAGCAGCTTAGTGGCTGGGGCCAACGTCCTGACTTTC,CASSLVAGANVLTF
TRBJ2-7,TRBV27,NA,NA,TGTGCCAGCAGTTTATCTAGGAGGAGCTGGCGGTACTTC,CASSLSRRSWRYF
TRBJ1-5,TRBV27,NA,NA,TGTGCCAGCAGTGACAGCAATCAGCCCCAGCATTTT,CASSDSNQPQHF
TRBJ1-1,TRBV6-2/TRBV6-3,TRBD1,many,TGTGCCAGCAGTCCCCGGGACAGGGCGGGCACTGAAGCTTTCTTT,CASSPRDRAGTEAFF
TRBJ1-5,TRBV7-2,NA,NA,TGTGCCAGCAGCTTGGCGGGGAGTCAGCCCCAGCATTTT,CASSLAGSQPQHF
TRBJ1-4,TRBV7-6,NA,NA,TGTGCCAGCAGCTTAGCGCTAGGGATTGAGACTAATGAAAAACTGTTTTTT,CASSLALGIETNEKLFF
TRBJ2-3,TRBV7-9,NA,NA,TGTGCCAGCAGCTTAGACAGGACAGATACGCAGTATTTT,CASSLDRTDTQYF
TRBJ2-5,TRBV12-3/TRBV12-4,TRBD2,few,TGTGCCAGCAGTATAGGACTAGCGGGAGTCCAAGAGACCCAGTACTTC,CASSIGLAGVQETQYF
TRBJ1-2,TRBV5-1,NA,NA,TGCGCCAGCAGGCCCGGAAGGACAGTGGTAGATGGCTACACCTTC,CASRPGRTVVDGYTF
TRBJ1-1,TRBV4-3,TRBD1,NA,TGCGCCAGCAGCCAACCTGACAGGGGGAACACTGAAGCTTTCTTT,CASSQPDRGNTEAFF
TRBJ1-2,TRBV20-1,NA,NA,TGCAGCGGACGGGGATCGGCAGAACGCCTAGGGAACTATGGCTACACCTTC,CSGRGSAERLGNYGYTF
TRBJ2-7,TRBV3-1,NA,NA,TGTGCCTGCAGCCTCGGACCTCTCTACGAGCAGTACTTC,CACSLGPLYEQYF
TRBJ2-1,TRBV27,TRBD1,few,TGTGCCAGCCGGACGGGACAGGGGGCTTTGGAGCAGTTCTTC,CASRTGQGALEQFF
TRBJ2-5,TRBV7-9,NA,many,TGTGCCAGCAGCACCCGAGCCGAGGTCCAAGAGACCCAGTACTTC,CASSTRAEVQETQYF
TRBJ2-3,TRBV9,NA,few,TGTGCCAGCAGCGTAGAGGGCAGGCCGACGGGGAAAGATACGCAGTATTTT,CASSVEGRPTGKDTQYF
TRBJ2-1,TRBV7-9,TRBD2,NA,TGTGCCAGCAGATCCGGGACTAGCGGGTACAATGAGCAGTTCTTC,CASRSGTSGYNEQFF
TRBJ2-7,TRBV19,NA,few,TGTGCCAGTAGTTCAAGCGGACCCACGGACGAGCAGTACTTC,CASSSSGPTDEQYF
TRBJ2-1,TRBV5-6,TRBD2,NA,TGTGCCAGCACCCACGGGGGGAATGAGCAGTTCTTC,CASTHGGNEQFF
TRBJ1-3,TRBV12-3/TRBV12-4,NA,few,TGTGCCAGCAGACCCGGGGGACTCTGGAGGAACACCATATATTTT,CASRPGGLWRNTIYF
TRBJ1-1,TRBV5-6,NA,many,TGTGCCAGCAGCCAAGGGGGACTCACTGAAGCTTTCTTT,CASSQGGLTEAFF
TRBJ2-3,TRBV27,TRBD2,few,TGTGCCAGCAGTTTATCCCCTAGCGGGAGCACAGATACGCAGTATTTT,CASSLSPSGSTDTQYF
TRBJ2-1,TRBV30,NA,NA,TGTGCCTGGGTTCAGCGGAACTACAATGAGCAGTTCTTC,CAWVQRNYNEQFF
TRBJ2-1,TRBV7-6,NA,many,TGTGCCAGCAGCTCACGGCAGGGGGGCTACAATGAGCAGTTCTTC,CASSSRQGGYNEQFF
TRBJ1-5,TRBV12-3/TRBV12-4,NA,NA,TGTGCCAGCAGCCTCATGGGGATGCAGCCCCAGCATTTT,CASSLMGMQPQHF